A selection of T cell receptor beta chains follows, all from one sample in a study of shared clonotypes between healthy human individuals. Sequenced by immunoSEQ multiplex PCR; TCRdb stores in-frame clones only, minus some. The sample has about 2.5 million clones; 92% are singletons. Sample: naive CD4+ T cells from PBMCs. These receptors all stem from a man between 18 and 35 years old in good health. Some clones in this sample may be carry-over from other donors' samples. Both conserved end residues are part of each CDR3. The order of the fields is J gene, clone size, V gene, D gene, CDR3 protein, CDR3 DNA. A D gene is named only where the DNA matches it firmly. Only some rows state a clone size, as once, few, many or a class for expanded clones.

TRBJ1-2 . TRBV28 . CASRSSGVDGYTF TGTGCCAGCAGATCCTCCGGGGTCGATGGCTACACCTTC
TRBJ2-7 . TRBV5-5 . CASSLRAPYEQYF TGTGCCAGCAGCTTGAGGGCACCCTACGAGCAGTACTTC
TRBJ2-1 . TRBV15 TRBD1 CATSRGDSPEQFF TGTGCCACCAGCAGGGGGGACAGTCCTGAGCAGTTCTTC
TRBJ2-3 . TRBV7-3 . CASSLSAGSGTDTQYF TGTGCCAGCAGCTTATCGGCGGGATCAGGCACAGATACGCAGTATTTT
TRBJ2-1 once TRBV7-9 . CASSLGLSGDEQFF TGTGCCAGCAGCTTAGGGCTTAGTGGGGATGAGCAGTTCTTC
TRBJ1-1 . TRBV29-1 . CSANRGAMNTEAFF TGCAGCGCAAATAGGGGGGCCATGAACACTGAAGCTTTCTTT
TRBJ2-1 . TRBV11-3 . CASSLGGGEQFF TGTGCCAGCAGCTTGGGTGGGGGAGAGCAGTTCTTC
TRBJ2-3 once TRBV11-2 . CASSLVAVGTDTQYF TGTGCCAGCAGCTTAGTTGCTGTGGGCACAGATACGCAGTATTTT
TRBJ1-2 few TRBV18 . CASSPGQADGYTF TGTGCCAGCTCACCAGGTCAAGCCGATGGCTACACCTTC
TRBJ2-1 . TRBV1 . CTSSQTGTDNEQFF TGCACCAGCAGCCAGACCGGGACCGACAATGAGCAGTTCTTC
TRBJ1-2 . TRBV16 . CASSPTTGIHGYTF TGTGCCAGCAGCCCCACAACAGGGATCCATGGCTACACCTTC
TRBJ2-1 . TRBV4-1 . CASSRDGPSSYNEQFF TGCGCCAGCAGCAGGGACGGGCCGAGCTCCTACAATGAGCAGTTCTTC
TRBJ2-2 . TRBV25-1 TRBD2 CASSVSGTGTGELFF TGTGCCAGCAGTGTTAGCGGGACGGGGACCGGGGAGCTGTTTTTT
TRBJ1-1 . TRBV28 . CASSLLNTEAFF TGTGCCAGCAGTCTCTTGAACACTGAAGCTTTCTTT
TRBJ2-7 . TRBV21-1 . CASSNSTTLTYEQYF TGTGCCAGCAGCAATTCAACTACCCTTACCTACGAGCAGTACTTC
TRBJ1-1 . TRBV6-1 . CASRLYAEAFF TGTGCCAGCCGACTCTACGCTGAAGCTTTCTTT
TRBJ2-2 . TRBV5-1 TRBD2 CASSSGLAGAHTGELFF TGCGCCAGCAGCTCCGGCCTAGCGGGGGCCCACACCGGGGAGCTGTTTTTT